The 5 T cell receptor beta chains reported below all come from one sample, sequenced in a study of CD8 T cells in Susac syndrome. Random hexamers were used to reverse transcribe roughly 0.45 to 1 ug of RNA. TCRdb ran MiXCR on the immunoSEQ multiplex PCR reads and lists one entry per CDR3 protein. The sample yields about 150,000 distinct CDR3 sequences, approximately 95% seen once. The sample consisted of CD4+ T cells from PBMCs. The source is a human donor with Susac syndrome.

The chain recombines TRBV6-2 or TRBV6-3 with TRBJ2-1, with D perhaps matching TRBD1 (5 bases). Per germline, CDR1 MNHEY and CDR2 SVGEGT. This CDR3 is 15 amino acids long. Trimming shortened V by 3 bases and J by 5 bases, and 14 bases separated the two germline ends. CDR3 in amino acids: CASSYEGAANNEQFF. The CDR3, as DNA: TGTGCCAGCAGTTATGAAGGGGCTGCAAACAATGAGCAGTTCTTC.

The rearrangement links TRBV5-6 to TRBJ2-2; D may correspond to TRBD1 or TRBD2 (5 bases each). The CDR3 runs 15 residues. The V gene lost 1 base and the J gene lost 4 bases, with 11 bases spanning the gap. Germline CDR1 and CDR2: SGHDT and YYEEEE. CDR3 in DNA: TGTGCCAGCAGCTTGCCGGGGCACGGCACCGGGGAGCTGTTTTTT. Translating it yields CASSLPGHGTGELFF.

V is TRBV29-1 and J is TRBJ1-2; a possible D gene is TRBD1 (5 bases). Trimming pared 4 bases from V and 4 bases from J, leaving 19 bases between. Germline lookup yields CDR1 SQVTM and CDR2 ANQGSEA. The CDR3 is 15 amino acids. CDR3 in amino acids: CSVGLGTALSYGYTF. DNA of the CDR3: TGCAGCGTTGGGCTAGGGACCGCTCTGAGCTATGGCTACACCTTC.

This chain links TRBV7-7 with TRBJ2-5, with D perhaps matching TRBD1 or TRBD2 (6 bases each). Per germline, CDR1 SSHAT and CDR2 FNYEAQ (reference sequence). The length of the CDR3 is 12 residues. The DNA of the CDR3 is TGTGCTAGCGGACAGACCCAAGAGACCCAGTACTTC. This encodes CASGQTQETQYF.

The chain recombines TRBV20-1 with TRBJ2-1, with D tentatively TRBD2 (6 bases). Germline CDR1 and CDR2: DFQATT and SNEGSKA (reference sequence). Trimming cost V 6 bases and J 9 bases, with 9 bases left between them. The length of the CDR3 is 10 residues. CDR3 nucleotide sequence: TGCAGTGCCGGGACTCCTGAGCAGTTCTTC. Encoded protein: CSAGTPEQFF.